This TCR beta chain was obtained from a study of OX40 agonist ivuxolimab in advanced cancers. General study results and limits: Certain nonresponding patients likewise had low normalized T-cell clonal expansion.

TCRdb's copy holds only in-frame clones and misses some; the assay was immunoSEQ multiplex PCR. There are about 20,000 clones in the sample; approximately 70% occur only once, and under 25% lies in the top ten. Trimming shortened V by 0 bases and J by 3 bases, and 9 bases separated the two germline ends. Germline V gene data show CDR1 as SGDLS and CDR2 as YYNGEE. This CDR3 contains 14 residues. This clone rates as medium-sized. Its antigen remains unidentified. This chain connects TRBV9 to TRBJ1-2; TRBD1 might be the D (5 bases). Sequencing was performed on CD4+ or CD8+ T cells sorted from blood, taken in a trial of the OX40 agonist ivuxolimab. The clonotype originates from an adult with an advanced solid tumor such as melanoma, head and neck, liver or kidney cancer. Here the CDR3 DNA reads TGTGCCAGCAGCGTAGCTTCAGGGTACTATGGCTACACCTTC. This sequence encodes CASSVASGYYGYTF. Using reference TRBV9 and TRBJ1-2 for the parts outside the CDR3, the full variable domain is DSGVTQTPKHLITATGQRVTLRCSPRSGDLSVYWYQQSLDQGLQFLIQYYNGEERAKGNILERFSAQQFPDLHSELNLSSLELGDSALYFCASSVASGYYGYTFGSGTRLTVV.